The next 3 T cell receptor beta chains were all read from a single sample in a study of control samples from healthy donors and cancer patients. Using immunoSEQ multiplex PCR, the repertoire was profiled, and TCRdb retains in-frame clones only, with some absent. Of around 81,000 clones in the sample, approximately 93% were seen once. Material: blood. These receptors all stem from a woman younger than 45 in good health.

The CDR3 DNA follows: TGTGCCAGCAGCTTAGATCCAGGAAAGAGGGATGAGCAGTTCTTC. It translates to CASSLDPGKRDEQFF. This rearrangement joins TRBV11-2 to TRBJ2-1, with a weak D call TRBD2 (5 bases). The CDR3 length is 15 residues. The ends were cut back, 0 bases at V and 8 bases at J, with 14 bases in the middle. The germline V gene encodes CDR1 SGHAT and CDR2 FQNNGV.

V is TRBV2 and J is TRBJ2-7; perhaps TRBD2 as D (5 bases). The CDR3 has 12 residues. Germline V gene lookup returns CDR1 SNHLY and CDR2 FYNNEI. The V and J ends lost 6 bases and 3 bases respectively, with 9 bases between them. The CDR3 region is CASRQDFYEQYF. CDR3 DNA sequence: TGTGCCAGCAGGCAGGACTTCTACGAGCAGTACTTC. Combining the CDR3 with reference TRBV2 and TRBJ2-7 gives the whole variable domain EPEVTQTPSHQVTQMGQEVILRCVPISNHLYFYWYRQILGQKVEFLVSFYNNEISEKSEIFDDQFSVERPDGSNFTLKIRSTKLEDSAMYFCASRQDFYEQYFGPGTRLTVT.

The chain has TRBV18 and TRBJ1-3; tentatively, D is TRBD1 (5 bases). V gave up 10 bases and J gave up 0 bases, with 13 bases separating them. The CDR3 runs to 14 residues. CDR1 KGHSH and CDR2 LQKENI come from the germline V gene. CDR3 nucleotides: TGTGCCACCTCCGGGACGGCCTCTGGAAACACCATATATTTT. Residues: CATSGTASGNTIYF.